A single sample is the source of the 23 T cell receptor beta chains below, sequenced in a study of T cells expressing NK-cell markers (dated by TCRdb to the early 2020s). Receptor amplification or capture employed 5' RACE. The sequencer listed for this sample is Illumina HiSeq 2000. TCRdb reprocessed the sequencing reads and holds a single record per CDR3 protein sequence, with no DNA. The sample table gives about half a million distinct CDR3 sequences. Clones ranked in the top ten supply 1.4% of the sample. Sequencing used blood T cells: a sorted CD56 or NKG2C T cell subset, CD4+ or CD8+ T cells, or bulk PBMC T cells (not recorded which). Receptors were obtained from a woman between 50 and 59 years old in good health. Donor details come from another sample of the same person, matched by shared clones.

The chain uses TRBV20-1 and TRBJ2-1. CDR3 length: 12 amino acids. Germline V gene data show CDR1 as DFQATT and CDR2 as SNEGSKA (reference sequence). This CDR3 is CSASKWPYEQFF.

J is TRBJ2-7 and V is TRBV12-3 or TRBV12-4; TCRdb's D call of TRBD1 is untestable without DNA. There are 13 residues in the CDR3. CDR3 region: CASSSQGLGEQYF.

The CDR3 sequence: CASSLMPGDDQPQHF. The gene calls are TRBV5-1 and TRBJ1-5; the TCRdb call, TRBD1, lacks DNA for checking. Per germline, CDR1 SGHRS and CDR2 YFSETQ. This CDR3 region has 15 residues.

V gene TRBV11-3 combines with J gene TRBJ1-4. The CDR3 sequence is 12 residues long. Germline V gene data show CDR1 as SGHNT and CDR2 as YENEEA. CDR3 in amino acids: CASSRTNEKLFF.

The V gene is TRBV3-1, the J gene TRBJ2-2. The length of the CDR3 is 14 residues. Looked up from germline, CDR1 is LGHDT and CDR2 is YNNKEL (reference sequence). CDR3: CASSPLHSTGELFF.

The V and J genes are TRBV6-5 and TRBJ1-5; the TCRdb call, TRBD1, lacks DNA for checking. CDR1 is MNHEY and CDR2 is SVGAGI in the germline V gene. The CDR3 is made up of 13 amino acids. The CDR3 spells CASRPGVDQPQHF.

This chain connects TRBV11-3 to TRBJ1-2. The germline CDR1 and CDR2 sequences are SGHNT and YENEEA. The CDR3 has 14 amino acids. CDR3 sequence: CASSFQETNYGYTF.

The chain combines TRBV5-1 with TRBJ2-1. This CDR3 is 13 amino acids long. Per the germline V gene, CDR1 is SGHRS and CDR2 is YFSETQ. CDR3 in amino acids: CASSLVTVNEQFF.

The chain combines TRBV12-3 or TRBV12-4 with TRBJ2-4; TCRdb picks TRBD1, but there is no DNA to check that call. The CDR3 has 13 amino acids. CDR3 sequence reads: CASSSGAPNIQYF.

The chain combines TRBV6-1 with TRBJ1-2. There are 14 residues in the CDR3. From germline, CDR1 is MNHNS and CDR2 SASEGT. CDR3 in amino acids: CASSEARPFYGYTF.

The CDR3 loop is CASSPWTSGRVGEQFF. The chain has TRBV3-1 and TRBJ2-1; no DNA is available, so the TRBD2 call from TCRdb remains unchecked. This CDR3 has 16 residues. Germline lookup yields CDR1 LGHDT and CDR2 YNNKEL (reference sequence).

This sequence joins TRBV5-1 and TRBJ2-7; there is no DNA to check the TCRdb D call of TRBD2. The CDR3 runs 15 residues. Germline CDR1 is SGHRS and CDR2 is YFSETQ. The CDR3 sequence: CASSSYTSGSGEQYF.

The gene calls are TRBV7-9 and TRBJ1-4; TCRdb designates TRBD1, a call that cannot be tested without DNA. This CDR3 spans 15 amino acids. Germline V gene data show CDR1 as SEHNR and CDR2 as FQNEAQ (reference sequence). CDR3 residues: CASSSPQGEGEKLFF.

The chain joins TRBV27 to TRBJ2-1; absent DNA, TCRdb's TRBD1 call cannot be checked. Germline V gene lookup returns CDR1 MNHEY and CDR2 SMNVEV (reference sequence). The CDR3 has 14 amino acids. The CDR3 protein is CASTPVERYNEQFF.

The rearrangement uses TRBV10-3 and TRBJ2-7. This CDR3 contains 11 residues. CDR1 is ENHRY and CDR2 is SYGVKD in the germline V gene. CDR3 in amino acids: CAIKGTYEQYF.

V usage is TRBV25-1 and J usage is TRBJ1-4. The CDR3 runs 15 residues. The germline V gene encodes CDR1 MGHDK and CDR2 SYGVNS. CDR3: CASSEWGLHNVKLFF.

The chain couples TRBV3-1 to TRBJ2-5; TCRdb indicates TRBD2, and absent DNA this call remains unverified. Germline loops: CDR1 LGHDT, CDR2 YNNKEL (reference sequence). The CDR3 contains 16 residues. The CDR3 is CASSPVTGLAQETQYF.

The rearrangement joins TRBV7-7 to TRBJ2-1; TCRdb returns TRBD1, unconfirmable since there is no DNA. The length of the CDR3 is 14 residues. Germline lookup yields CDR1 SSHAT and CDR2 FNYEAQ (reference sequence). CDR3: CASSLDRVGNEQFF.

The chain uses TRBV5-5 and TRBJ1-4; lacking DNA, the TRBD1 call made by TCRdb goes unchecked. The CDR3 sequence is 16 residues long. Germline-derived CDR1 and CDR2 are SGHKS and YYEKEE (reference sequence). The CDR3 is CASSLRPDTTNEKLFF.

The chain employs TRBV19 and TRBJ2-3. CDR1 LNHDA and CDR2 SQIVND come from the germline V gene (reference sequence). CDR3 size: 14 residues. The CDR3 here is CASSPISRGDTQYF.

The V and J genes are TRBV25-1 and TRBJ2-5; lacking DNA, the TRBD2 call made by TCRdb goes unchecked. This CDR3 spans 17 amino acids. Germline CDR1 MGHDK, CDR2 SYGVNS. CDR3 protein: CASTGRTSGLAQETQYF.

V usage is TRBV7-2 and J usage is TRBJ2-2; TCRdb reports TRBD1, a call that lacks DNA to check it against. Germline assignment: CDR1 SGHTA and CDR2 FQGNSA. This CDR3 contains 16 residues. CDR3: CASSPRGAGNTGELFF.

The rearrangement joins TRBV2 to TRBJ1-4; the D call of TRBD1 rests on TCRdb alone, since no DNA is present to check it. This CDR3 is built from 14 residues. The germline V gene has CDR1 SNHLY and CDR2 FYNNEI. This chain's CDR3 is CASSKDRSHEKLFF.